This entry lists 28 T cell receptor beta chains sequenced from one sample in a study of T cell responses to AZD1222 COVID-19 vaccine (dated by TCRdb to 2020 to 2022). The time point label, read with the paper, signifies: baseline before first vaccination. The library was obtained by the immunoSEQ multiplex PCR assay. TCRdb took over this immuneACCESS table, retaining in-frame rearrangements with V and J assigned. Such tables are incomplete; in checked studies, under half of the missing clones stem from an unresolved V gene, and the remainder is unexplained. Across this sample there are about 130,000 clones, with 85% to 95% seen only once. The biggest ten clones account for approximately 9% of the sample. The sequenced sample was peripheral blood, obtained on day 0 of AZD1222 vaccination. All receptors derive from an adult in good health.

The CDR3, as DNA: TGTGCCAGCAGCCCAGCGGAAAGCTCCTACAATGAGCAGTTCTTC. Its protein product is CASSPAESSYNEQFF. This rearrangement joins TRBV6-2 or TRBV6-3 to TRBJ2-1; TRBD2 is a possible D gene (5 bases). Trimming pared 6 bases from V and 0 bases from J, leaving 12 bases between. This CDR3 contains 15 residues. Germline V gene data show CDR1 as MNHEY and CDR2 as SVGEGT.

V is TRBV4-2 and J is TRBJ1-6; D unclear. Germline CDR1 LGHNA, CDR2 YNFKEQ. There are 13 residues in the CDR3. Trimming left V 3 bases short and J 9 bases short, with 9 bases between. CDR3 amino acids: CASSHLMRSPLHF. Here the CDR3 DNA reads TGTGCCAGCAGCCACCTCATGCGTTCACCCCTCCACTTT.

This clone was found once. The chain combines TRBV10-2 with TRBJ1-2, with 9 bases fitting TRBD1. The CDR3 has 15 residues. Germline CDR1 WSHSY, CDR2 SAAADI. The trim removed 0 bases at V and 8 bases at J, leaving 7 bases unmatched. CDR3 coding DNA: TGCGCCAGCAGTGAGTCAGGACAGGGGCTAGGGGGCTACACCTTC. Its protein is CASSESGQGLGGYTF.

The rearrangement joins TRBV5-6 to TRBJ1-5; 7 nucleotides align to TRBD1. Germline V lookup: CDR1 SGHDT, CDR2 YYEEEE. V shed 4 bases, J shed 4 bases, and the junction held 8 bases outside the gene matches. This CDR3 comprises 15 residues. The chain's CDR3 is CASSGYDRENQPQHF. The CDR3 region has the DNA TGTGCCAGCAGCGGATACGACAGGGAGAATCAGCCCCAGCATTTT.

The V call is TRBV6-5, the J call TRBJ2-7, with D unclear. The V and J ends lost 2 bases and 2 bases respectively, with 7 bases between them. The germline V gene encodes CDR1 MNHEY and CDR2 SVGAGI. This CDR3 has 13 residues. The CDR3 sequence is CASSYGKAYEQYF. The CDR3 nucleotides are TGTGCCAGCAGTTACGGGAAAGCCTACGAGCAGTACTTC.

The CDR3: CASSQDMLGRTGELFF. Written as DNA, the CDR3 is TGTGCCAGCAGCCAAGATATGCTAGGGCGCACCGGGGAGCTGTTTTTT. V and J are TRBV3-1 (or the pseudogene TRBV3-2) and TRBJ2-2; D call uncertain. This CDR3 contains 16 residues. From germline, CDR1 is LGHDT and CDR2 YNNKEL (reference sequence). The V end was cut by 0 bases, the J end by 4 bases, with 12 bases between.

Written as DNA, the CDR3 is TGTGCCAGCAGTTCGGCCCCCGGGGGCTTCTACAATGAGCAGTTCTTC. Amino acid sequence: CASSSAPGGFYNEQFF. The V and J genes are TRBV5-4 and TRBJ2-1, with D perhaps matching TRBD1 or TRBD2 (6 bases each). The CDR3 is 16 residues long. The ends were cut back, 5 bases at V and 3 bases at J, with 18 bases in the middle. CDR1 and CDR2 from the germline V gene are SGHNT and YYREEE (reference sequence).

This sequence joins TRBV19 and TRBJ1-2, with a possible D match to TRBD1 (5 bases). The germline gives CDR1 LNHDA, CDR2 SQIVND (reference sequence). With 3 bases removed from V and 8 bases from J, the gap between germline ends came to 31 bases. The CDR3 totals 19 residues. The CDR3 here is CASSIEGSRGALAPRGYTF. The CDR3 nucleotides are TGTGCCAGTAGTATTGAGGGCTCTCGAGGGGCGTTGGCCCCCCGCGGCTACACCTTC.

This chain connects TRBV19 to TRBJ1-2, with 10 bases matching TRBD1. Germline CDR1 reads LNHDA; CDR2 reads SQIVND (reference sequence). With 4 bases clipped from V and 4 bases from J, the junction kept 6 bases outside the gene matches. The CDR3 sequence is 15 residues long. This chain's CDR3 is CASSTGQGGVYGYTF. The CDR3 DNA sequence: TGTGCCAGTAGTACAGGACAGGGGGGAGTCTATGGCTACACCTTC.

The CDR3, as DNA: TGTGCCAGCAGTTATGGGGGGGGTGGAAACACCATATATTTT. It translates to CASSYGGGGNTIYF. The rearrangement joins TRBV6-5 to TRBJ1-3, with a tentative D call TRBD1 (5 bases). CDR1 and CDR2 (germline): MNHEY, SVGAGI. The CDR3 length is 14 residues. V was shortened by 3 bases and J by 3 bases, with 9 bases between the two germline ends.

The rearrangement uses TRBV12-3 or TRBV12-4 and TRBJ1-1, with D hard to call. Between the trimmed V and J ends, which lost 3 bases and 1 base, there was a span of 6 bases. This CDR3 has 13 amino acids. CDR3 region: CASSFFRNTEAFF. The CDR3 DNA reads as TGTGCCAGCAGTTTTTTCAGGAACACTGAAGCTTTCTTT.

The chain has TRBV7-6 and TRBJ1-5, with a possible D match to TRBD1 (5 bases). The CDR3 sequence is 16 residues long. Germline CDR1 is SGHVS and CDR2 is FNYEAQ. The germline V and J ends were trimmed by 5 bases and 1 base, with 15 bases remaining between them. The CDR3 loop reads CASSPRVGLSNQPQHF. CDR3 sequence (DNA): TGTGCCAGCAGCCCCAGGGTAGGGCTAAGCAATCAGCCCCAGCATTTT.

CDR3 residues: CASSLVGTPNYGYTF. DNA of the CDR3: TGTGCCAGCAGCTTAGTCGGGACCCCGAACTATGGCTACACCTTC. The V call is TRBV13, the J call TRBJ1-2, with a tentative D call TRBD1 (5 bases). Germline V gene data show CDR1 as PRHDT and CDR2 as FYEKMQ (reference sequence). Trimming stripped 1 base from V and 2 bases from J, with 11 bases between. This CDR3 is built from 15 residues.

The chain recombines TRBV7-9 with TRBJ1-5; possible D gene TRBD1, 5 bases. Trimming removed 4 bases at V and 3 bases at J, with 7 bases between. The germline CDR1 and CDR2 sequences are SEHNR and FQNEAQ (reference sequence). The CDR3 spans 13 residues. The CDR3 sequence is CASSSDINQPQHF. The CDR3 region has the DNA TGTGCCAGCAGCTCGGACATCAATCAGCCCCAGCATTTT. Full variable domain (outside the CDR3, taken from reference TRBV7-9 and TRBJ1-5): DTGVSQNPRHKITKRGQNVTFRCDPISEHNRLYWYRQTLGQGPEFLTYFQNEAQLEKSRLLSDRFSAERPKGSFSTLEIQRTEQGDSAMYLCASSSDINQPQHFGDGTRLSIL.

The chain employs TRBV15 and TRBJ1-1, with TRBD1 as a possible D gene (5 bases). This CDR3 has 14 amino acids. With 3 bases removed from V and 4 bases from J, the gap between germline ends came to 12 bases. CDR1 LNHNV and CDR2 YYDKDF come from the germline V gene (reference sequence). CDR3: CATSRPGWVTEAFF. The DNA for the CDR3 is TGTGCCACCAGCAGGCCAGGGTGGGTCACTGAAGCTTTCTTT.

The V call is TRBV19, the J call TRBJ1-1, with D unresolved. V was pared by 1 base and J by 12 bases, with 12 bases between. Germline CDR1 is LNHDA and CDR2 is SQIVND (reference sequence). The CDR3 contains 12 residues. The CDR3 loop reads CASSIGPPTTFF. DNA of the CDR3: TGTGCCAGTAGTATAGGACCCCCTACAACTTTCTTT.

CDR3 DNA sequence: TGTGCCAGCAGTGACGGACACTACGAGCAGTACTTC. It translates to CASSDGHYEQYF. This chain uses TRBV2 with TRBJ2-7; the D gene is possibly TRBD1 (5 bases). Between the trimmed V and J ends, which lost 3 bases and 3 bases, there was a span of 6 bases. This CDR3 has 12 amino acids. Germline V gene sequence: CDR1 SNHLY, CDR2 FYNNEI. Together with reference TRBV2 and TRBJ2-7, the CDR3 gives the full variable domain: EPEVTQTPSHQVTQMGQEVILRCVPISNHLYFYWYRQILGQKVEFLVSFYNNEISEKSEIFDDQFSVERPDGSNFTLKIRSTKLEDSAMYFCASSDGHYEQYFGPGTRLTVT.

V is TRBV2 and J is TRBJ2-1; D is ambiguous. Trimming shortened V by 2 bases and J by 0 bases, and 8 bases separated the two germline ends. From germline, CDR1 is SNHLY and CDR2 FYNNEI. This CDR3 contains 15 residues. CDR3 in DNA: TGTGCCAGCAGTGAAAGGGTTAGCTCCTACAATGAGCAGTTCTTC. Protein product: CASSERVSSYNEQFF.

CDR3 residues: CASNSYNEQFF. The CDR3 DNA follows: TGTGCCAGTAACTCCTACAATGAGCAGTTCTTC. This sequence joins TRBV19 and TRBJ2-1; no clear D. Between the trimmed V and J ends, which lost 7 bases and 0 bases, there was a span of 1 base. The V gene's germline CDR1 is LNHDA and CDR2 SQIVND (reference sequence). The CDR3 extends over 11 amino acids. Combining the CDR3 with reference TRBV19 and TRBJ2-1 gives the whole variable domain DGGITQSPKYLFRKEGQNVTLSCEQNLNHDAMYWYRQDPGQGLRLIYYSQIVNDFQKGDIAEGYSVSREKKESFPLTVTSAQKNPTAFYLCASNSYNEQFFGPGTRLTVL.

The rearrangement joins TRBV6-6 to TRBJ2-7; the D is unclear. From germline, CDR1 is MNHNY and CDR2 SVGAGI (reference sequence). The V end lost 2 bases, the J end lost 3 bases, and 8 bases lay between the germline ends. The CDR3 covers 13 residues. The CDR3 sequence: CASSYGPGYEQYF. The CDR3 coding sequence is TGTGCCAGCAGTTACGGTCCAGGCTACGAGCAGTACTTC.

Here the CDR3 DNA reads TGTGCCAGCAGCCCCCGGGGCGACAGGCCCTCCTACAATGAGCAGTTCTTC. Its protein is CASSPRGDRPSYNEQFF. The chain combines TRBV27 with TRBJ2-1; TRBD1 is a possible D gene (6 bases). Germline V gene data show CDR1 as MNHEY and CDR2 as SMNVEV (reference sequence). V was cut by 6 bases and J by 0 bases, with 18 bases left in between. The CDR3 covers 17 residues.

About this clone: Other nucleotide sequences in the sample specify the same CDR3. The chain has TRBV19 and TRBJ1-5, with D unclear. Trimming cost V 3 bases and J 8 bases, with 8 bases left between them. The germline gives CDR1 LNHDA, CDR2 SQIVND (reference sequence). The CDR3 is made up of 12 amino acids. CDR3 region: CASSIGGEPQHF. The CDR3 region has the DNA TGTGCCAGTAGTATCGGCGGAGAGCCCCAGCATTTT.

V is TRBV5-1 and J is TRBJ2-7; 11 bases map to TRBD1. Unmatched junction bases numbered 2, after V lost 3 bases and J lost 0 bases. The CDR3 has 15 residues. The germline V gene encodes CDR1 SGHRS and CDR2 YFSETQ. Here the CDR3 DNA reads TGCGCCAGCAGCTGGGGGACAGGGGGCTCCTACGAGCAGTACTTC. Residues: CASSWGTGGSYEQYF.

V gene TRBV4-2 combines with J gene TRBJ1-4; TRBD1 matches 8 bases. The germline gives CDR1 LGHNA, CDR2 YNFKEQ. V lost 0 bases, J lost 7 bases, and 13 bases stayed unmatched. The CDR3 has 18 amino acids. The CDR3 coding sequence is TGTGCCAGCAGCCAAGATTCGCAGGGGGCGTGTACGGGTGAAAAACTGTTTTTT. Amino acid sequence: CASSQDSQGACTGEKLFF.

V usage is TRBV7-2 and J usage is TRBJ1-2; D is unresolved. The germline CDR1 and CDR2 sequences are SGHTA and FQGNSA. With 5 bases removed from V and 6 bases from J, the gap between germline ends came to 10 bases. The CDR3 length is 12 residues. The chain's CDR3 is CASSSQSDGYTF. CDR3 nucleotides: TGTGCCAGCAGCAGCCAATCAGATGGCTACACCTTC.

This clone was recorded only once. V and J are TRBV4-1 and TRBJ1-5, with a possible D match to TRBD1 (6 bases). V was pared by 4 bases and J by 6 bases, with 13 bases between. The germline V gene encodes CDR1 MGHRA and CDR2 YSYEKL. This CDR3 has 14 residues. CDR3 sequence (DNA): TGCGCCAGCAGCCCAACCGGGACACCTCAGCCCCAGCATTTT. This sequence encodes CASSPTGTPQPQHF.

The genes are TRBV28 and TRBJ1-1; no firm D call. CDR3 length: 15 residues. CDR1 and CDR2 from the germline V gene are MDHEN and SYDVKM. With 5 bases removed from V and 0 bases from J, the gap between germline ends came to 13 bases. The CDR3 loop reads CASSISLLMNTEAFF. The CDR3 DNA reads as TGTGCCAGCAGTATCAGCCTTCTCATGAACACTGAAGCTTTCTTT. The whole variable domain, filled in from reference TRBV28 and TRBJ1-1, reads DVKVTQSSRYLVKRTGEKVFLECVQDMDHENMFWYRQDPGLGLRLIYFSYDVKMKEKGDIPEGYSVSREKKERFSLILESASTNQTSMYLCASSISLLMNTEAFFGQGTRLTVV.

This clone was seen just once. The chain joins TRBV10-3 to TRBJ1-2; D might be TRBD1 (5 bases). The V gene's germline CDR1 is ENHRY and CDR2 SYGVKD. This CDR3 contains 15 residues. Trimming removed 0 bases at V and 4 bases at J, with 12 bases between. The CDR3 region is CAISESRGLSYGYTF. In nucleotides, the CDR3 is TGTGCCATCAGTGAGTCAAGGGGTTTGAGCTATGGCTACACCTTC.